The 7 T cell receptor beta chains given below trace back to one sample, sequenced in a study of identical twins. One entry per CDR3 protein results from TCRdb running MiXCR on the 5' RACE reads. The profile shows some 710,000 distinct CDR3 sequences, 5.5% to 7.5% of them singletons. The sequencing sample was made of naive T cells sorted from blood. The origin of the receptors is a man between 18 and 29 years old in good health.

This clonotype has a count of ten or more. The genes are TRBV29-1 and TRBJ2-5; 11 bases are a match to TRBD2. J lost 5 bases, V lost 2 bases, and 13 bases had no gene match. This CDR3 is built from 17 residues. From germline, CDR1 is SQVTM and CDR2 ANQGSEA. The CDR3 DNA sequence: TGCAGCGTTGAAATAGCGGGAGGGCCGGGAGAACGGGAGACCCAGTACTTC. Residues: CSVEIAGGPGERETQYF.

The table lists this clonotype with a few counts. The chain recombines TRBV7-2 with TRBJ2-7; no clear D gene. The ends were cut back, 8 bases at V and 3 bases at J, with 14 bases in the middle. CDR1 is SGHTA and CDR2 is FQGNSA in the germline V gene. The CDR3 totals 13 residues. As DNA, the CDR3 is TGTGCCAGCGGGCGCGATCTTAGCTACGAGCAGTACTTC. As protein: CASGRDLSYEQYF. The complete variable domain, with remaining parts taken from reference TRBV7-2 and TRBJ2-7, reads GAGVSQSPSNKVTEKGKDVELRCDPISGHTALYWYRQSLGQGLEFLIYFQGNSAPDKSGLPSDRFSAERTGGSVSTLTIQRTQQEDSAVYLCASGRDLSYEQYFGPGTRLTVT.

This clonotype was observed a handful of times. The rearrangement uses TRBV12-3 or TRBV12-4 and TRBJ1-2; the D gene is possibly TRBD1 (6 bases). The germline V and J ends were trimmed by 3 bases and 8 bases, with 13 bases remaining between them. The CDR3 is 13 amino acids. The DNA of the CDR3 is TGTGCCAGCAGTTTGTGGGGGCCGGGAGGCTACACCTTC. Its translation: CASSLWGPGGYTF.

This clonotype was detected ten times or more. DNA of the CDR3: TGTGCCAGCAGCCAAAACACAGGGAACACTGAAGCTTTCTTT. Translating gives CASSQNTGNTEAFF. The chain couples TRBV7-9 to TRBJ1-1; D perhaps matches TRBD1 (5 bases). The CDR3 spans 14 residues. Looked up from germline, CDR1 is SEHNR and CDR2 is FQNEAQ (reference sequence). V was clipped by 5 bases and J by 1 base, with 11 bases between them.

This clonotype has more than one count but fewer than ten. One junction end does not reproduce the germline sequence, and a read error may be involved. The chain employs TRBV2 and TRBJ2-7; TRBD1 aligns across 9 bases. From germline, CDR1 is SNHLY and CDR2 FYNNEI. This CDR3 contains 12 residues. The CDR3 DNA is TGTGCCAGCAGTGACCTCGGGACAGGGTCTTTCTTC. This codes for CASSDLGTGSFF.

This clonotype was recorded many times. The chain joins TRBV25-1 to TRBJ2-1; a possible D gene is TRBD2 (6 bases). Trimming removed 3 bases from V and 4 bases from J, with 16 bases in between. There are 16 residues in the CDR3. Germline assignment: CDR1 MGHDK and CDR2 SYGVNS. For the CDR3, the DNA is TGTGCCAGCAGTGACTCAACGGGAGTCCGATACAATGAGCAGTTCTTC. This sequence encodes CASSDSTGVRYNEQFF.

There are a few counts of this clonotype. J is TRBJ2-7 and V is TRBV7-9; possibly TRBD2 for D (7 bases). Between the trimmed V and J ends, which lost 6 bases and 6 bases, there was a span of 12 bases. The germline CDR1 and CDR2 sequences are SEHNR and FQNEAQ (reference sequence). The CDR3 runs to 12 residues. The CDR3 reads CASSGGGAEQYF. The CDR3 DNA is TGTGCCAGCAGTGGGGGGGGCGCCGAGCAGTACTTC.